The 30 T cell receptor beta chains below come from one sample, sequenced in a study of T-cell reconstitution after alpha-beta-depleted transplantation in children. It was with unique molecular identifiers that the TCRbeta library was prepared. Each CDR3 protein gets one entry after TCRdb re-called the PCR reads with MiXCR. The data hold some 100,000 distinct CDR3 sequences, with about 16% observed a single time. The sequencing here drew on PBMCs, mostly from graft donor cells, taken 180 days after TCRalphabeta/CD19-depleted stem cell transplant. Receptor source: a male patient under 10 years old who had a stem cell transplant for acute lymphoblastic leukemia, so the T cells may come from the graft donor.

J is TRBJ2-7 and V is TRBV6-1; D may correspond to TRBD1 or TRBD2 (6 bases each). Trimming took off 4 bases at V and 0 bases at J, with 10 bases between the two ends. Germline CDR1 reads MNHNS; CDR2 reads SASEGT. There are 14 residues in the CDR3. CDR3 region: CASSVGGHSYEQYF. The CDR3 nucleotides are TGTGCCAGCAGTGTAGGGGGGCACTCCTACGAGCAGTACTTC.

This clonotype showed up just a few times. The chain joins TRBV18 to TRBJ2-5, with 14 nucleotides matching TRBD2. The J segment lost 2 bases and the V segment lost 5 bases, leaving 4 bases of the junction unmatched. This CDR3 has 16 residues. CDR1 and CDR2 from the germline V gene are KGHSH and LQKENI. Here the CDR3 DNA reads TGTGCCAGCTCATTCGGACTAGCGGGGGGTCAAGAGACCCAGTACTTC. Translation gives CASSFGLAGGQETQYF.

This chain's CDR3 is CASSPGQGRGNIQYF. The DNA for the CDR3 is TGTGCCAGCAGCCCGGGACAGGGGCGAGGAAACATTCAGTACTTC. This chain uses TRBV3-1 with TRBJ2-4, with 10 positions matching TRBD1. Germline assignment: CDR1 LGHDT and CDR2 YNNKEL (reference sequence). V dropped 4 bases and J dropped 6; count of bases not matched to a gene: 6. The CDR3 loop spans 15 amino acids.

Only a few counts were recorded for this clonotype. This CDR3 reads CSAPGVLPYEQYF. In DNA, the CDR3 is TGCAGCGCCCCCGGGGTTCTCCCCTACGAGCAGTACTTC. V usage is TRBV29-1 and J usage is TRBJ2-7; D might be TRBD2 (5 bases). Germline CDR1 reads SQVTM; CDR2 reads ANQGSEA. This CDR3 has 13 amino acids. V lost 7 bases and J 2 bases, leaving 15 bases between the germline ends.

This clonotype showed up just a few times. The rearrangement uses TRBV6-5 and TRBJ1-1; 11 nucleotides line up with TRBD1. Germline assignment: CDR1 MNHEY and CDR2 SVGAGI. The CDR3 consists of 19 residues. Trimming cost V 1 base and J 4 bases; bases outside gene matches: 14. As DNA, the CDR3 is TGTGCCAGCAGTTACTTCGAGTTCCGGGACAGGGGGAGAGGCACTGAAGCTTTCTTT. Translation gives CASSYFEFRDRGRGTEAFF.

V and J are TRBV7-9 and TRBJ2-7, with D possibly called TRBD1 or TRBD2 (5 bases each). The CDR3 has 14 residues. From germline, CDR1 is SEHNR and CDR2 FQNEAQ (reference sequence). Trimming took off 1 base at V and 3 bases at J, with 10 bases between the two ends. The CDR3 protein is CASSLDGGFYEQYF. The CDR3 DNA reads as TGTGCCAGCAGCTTAGATGGGGGATTCTACGAGCAGTACTTC.

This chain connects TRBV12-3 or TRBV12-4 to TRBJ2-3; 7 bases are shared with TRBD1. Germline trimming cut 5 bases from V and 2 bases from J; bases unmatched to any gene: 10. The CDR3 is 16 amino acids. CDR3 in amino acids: CASSQVTGTYTDTQYF. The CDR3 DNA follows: TGTGCCAGCAGTCAGGTGACAGGGACATACACAGATACGCAGTATTTT.

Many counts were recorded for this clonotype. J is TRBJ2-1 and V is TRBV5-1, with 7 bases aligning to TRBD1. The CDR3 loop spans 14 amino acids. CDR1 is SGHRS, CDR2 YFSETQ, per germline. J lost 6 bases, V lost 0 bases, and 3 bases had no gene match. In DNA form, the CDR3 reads TGCGCCAGCAGCTTGGGGAGGACAGGCAATGAGCAGTTCTTC. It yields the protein CASSLGRTGNEQFF. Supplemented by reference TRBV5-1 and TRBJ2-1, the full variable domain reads KAGVTQTPRYLIKTRGQQVTLSCSPISGHRSVSWYQQTPGQGLQFLFEYFSETQRNKGNFPGRFSGRQFSNSRSEMNVSTLELGDSALYLCASSLGRTGNEQFFGPGTRLTVL.

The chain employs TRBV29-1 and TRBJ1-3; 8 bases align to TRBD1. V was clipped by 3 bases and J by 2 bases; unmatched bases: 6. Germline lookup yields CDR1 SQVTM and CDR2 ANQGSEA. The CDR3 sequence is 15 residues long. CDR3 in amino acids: CSVETGQGAGNTIYF. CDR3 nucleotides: TGCAGCGTTGAGACCGGACAGGGTGCTGGAAACACCATATATTTT.

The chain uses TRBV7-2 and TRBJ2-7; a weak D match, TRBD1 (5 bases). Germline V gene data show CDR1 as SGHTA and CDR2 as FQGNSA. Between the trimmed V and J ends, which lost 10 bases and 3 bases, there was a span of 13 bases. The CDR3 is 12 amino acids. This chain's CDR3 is CATSDMLYEQYF. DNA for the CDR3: TGTGCCACCTCGGACATGCTCTACGAGCAGTACTTC.

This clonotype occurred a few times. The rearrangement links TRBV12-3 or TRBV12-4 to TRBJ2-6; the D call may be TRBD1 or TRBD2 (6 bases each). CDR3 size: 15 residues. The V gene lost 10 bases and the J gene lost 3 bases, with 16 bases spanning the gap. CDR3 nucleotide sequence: TGTGCCATTCGGAGGGGGGAAGGTGGGGCCAACGTCCTGACTTTC. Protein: CAIRRGEGGANVLTF.

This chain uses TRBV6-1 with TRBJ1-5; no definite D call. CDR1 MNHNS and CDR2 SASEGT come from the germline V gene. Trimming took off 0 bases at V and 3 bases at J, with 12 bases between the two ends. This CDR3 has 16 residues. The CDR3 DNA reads TGTGCCAGCAGTGAAGCATGGCGGAGGGCCAATCAGCCCCAGCATTTT. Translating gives CASSEAWRRANQPQHF.

The CDR3 spells CASSQGQTEAFF. CDR3 nucleotide sequence: TGTGCCAGCAGCCAGGGGCAAACTGAAGCTTTCTTT. The rearrangement links TRBV4-2 to TRBJ1-1; the D gene is possibly TRBD1 (5 bases). The CDR3 has 12 amino acids. V was clipped by 3 bases and J by 5 bases, with 7 bases between them. CDR1 and CDR2 from the germline V gene are LGHNA and YNFKEQ.

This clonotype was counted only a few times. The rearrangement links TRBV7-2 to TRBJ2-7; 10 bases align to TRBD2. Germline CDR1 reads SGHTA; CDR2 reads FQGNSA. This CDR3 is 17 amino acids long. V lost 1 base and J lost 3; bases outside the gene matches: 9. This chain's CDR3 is CASSLGTSGANYYEQYF. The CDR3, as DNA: TGTGCCAGCAGCTTAGGCACTAGCGGGGCAAACTACTACGAGCAGTACTTC.

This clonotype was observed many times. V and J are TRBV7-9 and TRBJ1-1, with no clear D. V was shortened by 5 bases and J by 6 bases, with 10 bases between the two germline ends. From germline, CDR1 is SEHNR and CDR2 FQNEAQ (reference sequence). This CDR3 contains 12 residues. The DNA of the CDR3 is TGTGCCAGCAGCAGAGGACTGTCTGAAGCTTTCTTT. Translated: CASSRGLSEAFF.

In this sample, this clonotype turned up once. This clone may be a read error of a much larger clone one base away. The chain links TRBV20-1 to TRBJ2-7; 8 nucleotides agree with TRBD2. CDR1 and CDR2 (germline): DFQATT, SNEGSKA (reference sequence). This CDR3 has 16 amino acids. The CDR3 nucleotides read TGCTGTGCTAGGGTTATGTCGGGGGGGCCGGAGTACGAGCAGTACTTC. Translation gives CCARVMSGGPEYEQYF.

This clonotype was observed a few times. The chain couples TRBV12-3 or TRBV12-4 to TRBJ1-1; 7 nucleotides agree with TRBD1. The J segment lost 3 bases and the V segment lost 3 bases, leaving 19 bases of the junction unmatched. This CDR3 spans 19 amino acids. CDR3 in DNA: TGTGCCAGCAGTTTCCACAGGGGCTCGGGCACAGGGTTGGACACTGAAGCTTTCTTT. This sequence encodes CASSFHRGSGTGLDTEAFF.

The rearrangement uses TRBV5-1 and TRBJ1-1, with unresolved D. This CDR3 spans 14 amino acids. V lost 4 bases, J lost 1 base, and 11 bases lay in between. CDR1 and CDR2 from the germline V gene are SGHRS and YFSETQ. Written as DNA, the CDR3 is TGCGCCAGCAGCCCGGGAGGACCGAACACTGAAGCTTTCTTT. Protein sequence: CASSPGGPNTEAFF.

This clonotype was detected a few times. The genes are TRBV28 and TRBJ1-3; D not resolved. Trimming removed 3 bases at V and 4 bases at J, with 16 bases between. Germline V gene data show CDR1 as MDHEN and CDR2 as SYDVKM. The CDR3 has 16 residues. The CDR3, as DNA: TGTGCCAGCAGTTTTGAGGACCGCTCCGAGGGAAACACCATATATTTT. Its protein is CASSFEDRSEGNTIYF.

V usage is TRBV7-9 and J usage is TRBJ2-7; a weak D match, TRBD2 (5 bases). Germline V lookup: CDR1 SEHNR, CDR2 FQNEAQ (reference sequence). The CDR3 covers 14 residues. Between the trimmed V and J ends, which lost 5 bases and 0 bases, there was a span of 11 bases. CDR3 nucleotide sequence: TGTGCCAGCAGCACGGGTCGGGGCTCCTACGAGCAGTACTTC. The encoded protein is CASSTGRGSYEQYF.

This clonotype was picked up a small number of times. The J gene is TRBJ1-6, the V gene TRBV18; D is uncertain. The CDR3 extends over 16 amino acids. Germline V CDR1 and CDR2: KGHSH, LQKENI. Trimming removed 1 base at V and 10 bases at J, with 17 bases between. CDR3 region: CASSPRLGVEGSPLHF. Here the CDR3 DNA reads TGTGCCAGCTCACCACGTCTTGGGGTGGAGGGATCACCCCTCCACTTT.

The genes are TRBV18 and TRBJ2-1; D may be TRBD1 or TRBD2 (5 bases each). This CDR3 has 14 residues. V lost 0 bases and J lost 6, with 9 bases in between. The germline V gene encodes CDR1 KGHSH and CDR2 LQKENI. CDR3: CASSPPEGLNEQFF. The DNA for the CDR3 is TGTGCCAGCTCACCACCAGAGGGGCTCAATGAGCAGTTCTTC.

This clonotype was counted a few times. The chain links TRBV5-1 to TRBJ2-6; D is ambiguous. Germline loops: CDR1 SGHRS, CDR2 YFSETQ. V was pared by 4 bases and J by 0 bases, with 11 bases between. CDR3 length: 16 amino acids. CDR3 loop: CASSPIQLSGANVLTF. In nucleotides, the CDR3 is TGCGCCAGCAGCCCGATTCAGCTCTCTGGGGCCAACGTCCTGACTTTC.

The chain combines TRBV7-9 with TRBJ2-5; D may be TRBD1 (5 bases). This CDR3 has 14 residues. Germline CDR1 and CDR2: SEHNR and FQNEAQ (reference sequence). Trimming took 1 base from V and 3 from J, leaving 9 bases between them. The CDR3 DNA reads TGTGCCAGCAGCTTAGTGACAGTAAAAGAGACCCAGTACTTC. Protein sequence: CASSLVTVKETQYF.

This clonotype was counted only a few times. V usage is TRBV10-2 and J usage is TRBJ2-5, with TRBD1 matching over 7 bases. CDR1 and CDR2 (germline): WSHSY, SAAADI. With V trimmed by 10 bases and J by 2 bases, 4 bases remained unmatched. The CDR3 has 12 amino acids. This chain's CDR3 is CATLRGQETQYF. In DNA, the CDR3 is TGCGCCACCCTCAGGGGGCAAGAGACCCAGTACTTC.

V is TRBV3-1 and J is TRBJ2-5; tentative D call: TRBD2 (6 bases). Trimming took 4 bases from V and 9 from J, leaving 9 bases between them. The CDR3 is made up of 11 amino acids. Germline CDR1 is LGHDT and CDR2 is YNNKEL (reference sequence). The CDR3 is CASSPGGAQYF. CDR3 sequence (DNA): TGTGCCAGCAGCCCCGGAGGGGCCCAGTACTTC.

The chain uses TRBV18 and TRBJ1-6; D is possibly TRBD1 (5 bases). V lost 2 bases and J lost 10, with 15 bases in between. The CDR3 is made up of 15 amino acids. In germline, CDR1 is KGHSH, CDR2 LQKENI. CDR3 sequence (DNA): TGTGCCAGCTCACCAGCCCTCGGGACGGTCTCACCCCTCCACTTT. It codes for CASSPALGTVSPLHF.

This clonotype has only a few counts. DNA for the CDR3: TGTGCCAGCAGCCGAGGACCAATTGGGATGAACACTGAAGCTTTCTTT. This codes for CASSRGPIGMNTEAFF. The J gene is TRBJ1-1, the V gene TRBV5-5; D unresolved. Deletions cut 4 bases from V and 0 bases from J, with 16 bases between. Germline V gene data show CDR1 as SGHKS and CDR2 as YYEKEE (reference sequence). The CDR3 covers 16 residues.

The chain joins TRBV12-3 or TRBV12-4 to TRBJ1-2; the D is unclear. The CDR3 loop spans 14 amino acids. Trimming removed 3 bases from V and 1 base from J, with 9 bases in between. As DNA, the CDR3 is TGTGCCAGCAGTTTTCGGCAGATTAACTATGGCTACACCTTC. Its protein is CASSFRQINYGYTF.

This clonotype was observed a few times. CDR3 amino acids: CASSLIQGNEQYF. The DNA for the CDR3 is TGCGCCAGCAGCTTAATACAGGGGAACGAGCAGTACTTC. The rearrangement uses TRBV5-1 and TRBJ2-7, with TRBD1 matching 7 bases. This CDR3 is built from 13 residues. V shed 2 bases, J shed 5 bases, and the junction held 4 bases outside the gene matches. Germline values: CDR1 SGHRS, CDR2 YFSETQ.